This T cell receptor (beta chain) was recorded in a study of regulatory T cells in long-lasting Graves disease. Looked up from germline, CDR1 is SNHLY and CDR2 is FYNNEI. The CDR3 is 14 residues long. V dropped 3 bases and J dropped 2 bases, with 11 bases sitting between them. Study conclusions and caveats: Accuracy may have been reduced by the small sample size.

With respect to this clonotype: Its antigen is unknown.

Time point described: persistent/refractory GD, antithyroid drugs over 5 years with positive TRAb. Following extraction of RNA from PBMCs, that RNA was used to make the TCR library. The guidelines of the American Thyroid Association were the basis for diagnosing Graves' disease. Arm-PCR of CDR3 regions with iRepertoire HTBI primers generated TCR beta libraries. MiXCR, run by TCRdb on the multiplex PCR reads, gives a single entry per CDR3 protein. The sample includes roughly 700,000 distinct CDR3 sequences, about 30% of them seen just once. This sequence originates from a female donor with Graves disease. The chain joins TRBV2 to TRBJ2-7; tentatively, D is TRBD1 (5 bases). The sequencing here drew on peripheral blood mononuclear cells (PBMCs), taken when the disease was refractory, from a patient treated with antithyroid drugs. CDR3 nucleotides: TGTGCCAGCAGTGACCAGGGTTTCCCCTACGAGCAGTACTTC. Protein product: CASSDQGFPYEQYF. Drawing the rest from reference TRBV2 and TRBJ2-7, the complete variable domain is EPEVTQTPSHQVTQMGQEVILRCVPISNHLYFYWYRQILGQKVEFLVSFYNNEISEKSEIFDDQFSVERPDGSNFTLKIRSTKLEDSAMYFCASSDQGFPYEQYFGPGTRLTVT.